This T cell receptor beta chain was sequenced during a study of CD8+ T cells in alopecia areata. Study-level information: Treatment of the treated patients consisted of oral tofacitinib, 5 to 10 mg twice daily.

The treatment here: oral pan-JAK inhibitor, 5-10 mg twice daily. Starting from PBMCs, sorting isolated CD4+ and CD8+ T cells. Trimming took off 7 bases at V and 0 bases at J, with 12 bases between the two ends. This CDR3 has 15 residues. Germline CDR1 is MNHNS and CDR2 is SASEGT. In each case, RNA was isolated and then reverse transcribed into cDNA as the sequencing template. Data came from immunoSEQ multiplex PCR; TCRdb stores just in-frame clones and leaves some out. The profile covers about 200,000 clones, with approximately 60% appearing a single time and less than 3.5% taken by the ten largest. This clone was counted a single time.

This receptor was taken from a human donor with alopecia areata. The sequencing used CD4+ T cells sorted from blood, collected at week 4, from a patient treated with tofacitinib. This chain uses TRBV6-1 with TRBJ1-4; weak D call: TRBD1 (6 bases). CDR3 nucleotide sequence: TGTGCCAGCACCTCAGGGACACCAACTAATGAAAAACTGTTTTTT. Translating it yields CASTSGTPTNEKLFF.